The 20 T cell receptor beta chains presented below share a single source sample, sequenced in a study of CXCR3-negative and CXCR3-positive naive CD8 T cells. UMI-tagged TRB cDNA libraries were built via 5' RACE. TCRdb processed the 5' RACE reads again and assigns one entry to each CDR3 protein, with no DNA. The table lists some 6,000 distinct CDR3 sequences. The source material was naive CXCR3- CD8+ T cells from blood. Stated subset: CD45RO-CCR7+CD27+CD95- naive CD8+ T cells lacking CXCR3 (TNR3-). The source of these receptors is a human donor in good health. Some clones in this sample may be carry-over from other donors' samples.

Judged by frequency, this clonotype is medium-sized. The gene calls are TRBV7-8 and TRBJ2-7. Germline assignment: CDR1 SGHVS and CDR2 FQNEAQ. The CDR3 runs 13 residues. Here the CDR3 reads CASSSVRFREQYF.

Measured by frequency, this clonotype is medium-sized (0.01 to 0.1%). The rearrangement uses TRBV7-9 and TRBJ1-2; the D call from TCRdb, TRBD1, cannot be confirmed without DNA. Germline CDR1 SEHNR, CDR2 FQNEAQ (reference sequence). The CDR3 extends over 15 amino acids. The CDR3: CASSFSNRDVHGYTF.

CDR3 residues: CASSLAGQGYTEAFF. The chain has TRBV7-9 and TRBJ1-1; TCRdb indicates TRBD1, and absent DNA this call remains unverified. This CDR3 has 15 residues. CDR1 and CDR2 from the germline V gene are SEHNR and FQNEAQ (reference sequence).

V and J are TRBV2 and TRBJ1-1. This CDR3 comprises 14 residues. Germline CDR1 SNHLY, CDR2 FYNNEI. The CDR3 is CASSEDGENTEAFF.

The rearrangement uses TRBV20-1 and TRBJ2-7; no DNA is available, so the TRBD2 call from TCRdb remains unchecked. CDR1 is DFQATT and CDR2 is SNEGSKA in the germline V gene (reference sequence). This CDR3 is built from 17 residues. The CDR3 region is CAVLAIGGAPSSYEQYF.

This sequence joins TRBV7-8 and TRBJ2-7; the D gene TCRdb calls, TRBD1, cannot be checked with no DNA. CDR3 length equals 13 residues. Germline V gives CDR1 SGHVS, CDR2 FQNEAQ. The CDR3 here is CASSGGQVYEQYF.

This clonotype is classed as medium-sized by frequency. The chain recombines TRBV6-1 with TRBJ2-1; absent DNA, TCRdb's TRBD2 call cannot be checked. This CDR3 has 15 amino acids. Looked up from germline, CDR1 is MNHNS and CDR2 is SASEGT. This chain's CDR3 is CASSEFGLANNEQFF.

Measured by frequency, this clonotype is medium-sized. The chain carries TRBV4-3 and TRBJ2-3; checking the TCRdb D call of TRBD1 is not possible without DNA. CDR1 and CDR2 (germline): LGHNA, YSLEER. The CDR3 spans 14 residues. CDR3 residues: CASSHGQGADTQYF.

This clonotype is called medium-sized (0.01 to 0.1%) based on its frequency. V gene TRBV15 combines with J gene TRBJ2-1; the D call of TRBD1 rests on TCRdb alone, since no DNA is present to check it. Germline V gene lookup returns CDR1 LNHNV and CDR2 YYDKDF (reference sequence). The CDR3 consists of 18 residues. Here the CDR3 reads CATSRFGLEQGANNEQFF.

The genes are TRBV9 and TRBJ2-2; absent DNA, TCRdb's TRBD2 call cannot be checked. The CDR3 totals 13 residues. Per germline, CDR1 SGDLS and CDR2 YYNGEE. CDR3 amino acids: CASSPPRTGELFF.

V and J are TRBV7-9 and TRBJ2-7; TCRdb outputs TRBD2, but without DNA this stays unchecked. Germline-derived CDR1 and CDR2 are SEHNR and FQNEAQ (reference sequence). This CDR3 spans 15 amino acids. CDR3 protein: CASSPPRGSSYEQYF. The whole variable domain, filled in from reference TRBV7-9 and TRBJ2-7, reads DTGVSQNPRHKITKRGQNVTFRCDPISEHNRLYWYRQTLGQGPEFLTYFQNEAQLEKSRLLSDRFSAERPKGSFSTLEIQRTEQGDSAMYLCASSPPRGSSYEQYFGPGTRLTVT.

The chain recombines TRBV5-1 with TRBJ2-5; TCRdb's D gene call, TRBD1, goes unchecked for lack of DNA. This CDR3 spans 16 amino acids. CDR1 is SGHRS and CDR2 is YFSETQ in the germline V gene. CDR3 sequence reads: CASSLDPGNLGETQYF.

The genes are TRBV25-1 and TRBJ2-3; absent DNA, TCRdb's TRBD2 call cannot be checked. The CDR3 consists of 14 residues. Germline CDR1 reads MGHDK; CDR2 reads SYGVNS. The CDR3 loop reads CASSELATTDTQYF.

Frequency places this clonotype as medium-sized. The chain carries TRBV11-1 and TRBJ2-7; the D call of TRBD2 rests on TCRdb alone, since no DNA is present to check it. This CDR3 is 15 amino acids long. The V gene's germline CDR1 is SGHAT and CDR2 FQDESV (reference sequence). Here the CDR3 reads CASSFTSGRAEEQYF. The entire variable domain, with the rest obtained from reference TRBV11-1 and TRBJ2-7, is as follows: EAEVAQSPRYKITEKSQAVAFWCDPISGHATLYWYRQILGQGPELLVQFQDESVVDDSQLPKDRFSAERLKGVDSTLKIQPAELGDSAMYLCASSFTSGRAEEQYFGPGTRLTVT.

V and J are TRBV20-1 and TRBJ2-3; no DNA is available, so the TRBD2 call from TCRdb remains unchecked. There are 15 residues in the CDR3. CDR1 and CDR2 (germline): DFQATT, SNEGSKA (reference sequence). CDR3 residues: CSARVGEGLTDTQYF.

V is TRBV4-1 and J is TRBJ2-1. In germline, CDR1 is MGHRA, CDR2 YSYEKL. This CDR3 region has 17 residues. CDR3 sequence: CASSYIGSGSSYNEQFF.

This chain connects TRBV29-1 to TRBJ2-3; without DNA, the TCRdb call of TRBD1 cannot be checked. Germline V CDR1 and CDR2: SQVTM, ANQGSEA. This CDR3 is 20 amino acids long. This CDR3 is CSVEVPPVGPPGASTDTQYF.

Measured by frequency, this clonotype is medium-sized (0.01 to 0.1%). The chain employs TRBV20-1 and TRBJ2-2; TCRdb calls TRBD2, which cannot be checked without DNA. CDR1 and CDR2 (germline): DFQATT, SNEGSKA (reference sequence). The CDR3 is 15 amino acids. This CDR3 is CSARRRGRFDGELFF.

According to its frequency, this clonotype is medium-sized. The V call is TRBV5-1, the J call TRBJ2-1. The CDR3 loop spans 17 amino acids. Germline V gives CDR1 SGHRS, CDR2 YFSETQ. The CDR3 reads CASSLVGLISSYNEQFF.

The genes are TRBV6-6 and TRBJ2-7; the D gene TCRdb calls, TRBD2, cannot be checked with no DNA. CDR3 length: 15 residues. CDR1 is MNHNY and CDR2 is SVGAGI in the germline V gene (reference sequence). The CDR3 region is CASSSAKAGRYEQYF.